The 10 T cell receptor beta chains in this list originate from one sample, sequenced in a study of blood T cell repertoires in COVID-19. Using immunoSEQ multiplex PCR, the repertoire was profiled, and TCRdb retains in-frame clones only, with some absent. The profile shows about 200,000 clones, about 89% of them singletons. Sequencing used PBMCs or T cells enriched from blood (not recorded which). All receptors derive from a young woman who had recovered from COVID-19.

This clone is medium-sized (0.01 to 0.1%) in the sample. V is TRBV27 and J is TRBJ2-3; TRBD1 matches 8 bases. Germline CDR1 and CDR2: MNHEY and SMNVEV (reference sequence). The trim removed 5 bases at V and 5 bases at J, leaving 9 bases unmatched. CDR3 length: 15 amino acids. The CDR3 is CASSKRDRWGDTQYF. CDR3 in DNA: TGTGCCAGCAGTAAGAGGGACAGGTGGGGAGATACGCAGTATTTT.

The chain is built from TRBV28 and TRBJ1-4; D ambiguous. V was cut by 2 bases and J by 2 bases, with 15 bases left in between. This CDR3 contains 17 residues. From germline, CDR1 is MDHEN and CDR2 SYDVKM. The CDR3 here is CASSLRSYRETNEKLFF. The CDR3 DNA sequence: TGTGCCAGCAGTTTAAGAAGCTACCGAGAGACTAATGAAAAACTGTTTTTT.

This clone has just a few counts. V is TRBV5-8 and J is TRBJ1-2; D perhaps matches TRBD1 (5 bases). Germline values: CDR1 SGHTS, CDR2 YDEGEE. V was shortened by 1 base and J by 5 bases, with 6 bases between the two germline ends. The CDR3 length is 12 residues. This CDR3 reads CASSLSGYGYTF. The DNA of the CDR3 is TGTGCCAGCAGCTTGTCAGGGTATGGCTACACCTTC.

The J gene is TRBJ1-3, the V gene TRBV11-2; unclear D gene. With 6 bases removed from V and 6 bases from J, the gap between germline ends came to 12 bases. This CDR3 region has 13 residues. CDR1 is SGHAT, CDR2 FQNNGV, per germline. For the CDR3, the DNA is TGTGCCAGCAGATCATTGCGGTTAAACACCATATATTTT. Its protein is CASRSLRLNTIYF.

DNA of the CDR3: TGCGCCAGCAGTGAGCCGACGTGTGGGGGTCGACAGGCTAATGAAAAACTGTTTTTT. This codes for CASSEPTCGGRQANEKLFF. The J gene is TRBJ1-4, the V gene TRBV10-1, with D possibly matching TRBD1 (6 bases). Trimming took off 2 bases at V and 3 bases at J, with 22 bases between the two ends. Germline V lookup: CDR1 WNHNN, CDR2 SYGVQD (reference sequence). CDR3 length: 19 amino acids.

The rearrangement links TRBV29-1 to TRBJ1-4; D is possibly TRBD1 (6 bases). This CDR3 spans 15 amino acids. V gave up 6 bases and J gave up 0 bases, with 14 bases separating them. The germline gives CDR1 SQVTM, CDR2 ANQGSEA. This chain's CDR3 is CSVGARGATNEKLFF. The CDR3 DNA sequence: TGCAGCGTGGGGGCCAGGGGAGCAACTAATGAAAAACTGTTTTTT.

The chain is built from TRBV5-6 and TRBJ1-2; TRBD1 agrees at 11 bases. The germline CDR1 and CDR2 sequences are SGHDT and YYEEEE. The CDR3 totals 18 residues. Trimming took 3 bases from V and 2 from J; bases not matched to a gene: 12. CDR3 loop: CASSSRTGGAWTNYGYTF. CDR3 bases: TGTGCCAGCAGCTCGAGGACAGGGGGCGCGTGGACGAACTATGGCTACACCTTC.

This clone appeared a single time. This chain uses TRBV19 with TRBJ1-4; D may be TRBD1 (6 bases). Germline V gene lookup returns CDR1 LNHDA and CDR2 SQIVND (reference sequence). CDR3 size: 14 residues. V gave up 6 bases and J gave up 8 bases, with 16 bases separating them. CDR3 bases: TGTGCCAGTAGCAATACAGGGTATAAGGAAAAACTGTTTTTT. It specifies CASSNTGYKEKLFF.

The rearrangement uses TRBV12-3 or TRBV12-4 and TRBJ2-3, with D perhaps TRBD1 (5 bases). This CDR3 contains 13 residues. V was pared by 3 bases and J by 3 bases, with 7 bases between. CDR3 DNA sequence: TGTGCCAGCAGTTTCTCAGGGACAGATACGCAGTATTTT. The encoded protein is CASSFSGTDTQYF.

Only one count was recorded for this clone. The genes are TRBV2 and TRBJ2-3; no reliable D call. V was shortened by 7 bases and J by 2 bases, with 16 bases between the two germline ends. CDR3 size: 15 residues. Germline CDR1 SNHLY, CDR2 FYNNEI. DNA for the CDR3: TGTGCCAGCACGAGACTTGCCCTTAACACAGATACGCAGTATTTT. This translates into CASTRLALNTDTQYF.